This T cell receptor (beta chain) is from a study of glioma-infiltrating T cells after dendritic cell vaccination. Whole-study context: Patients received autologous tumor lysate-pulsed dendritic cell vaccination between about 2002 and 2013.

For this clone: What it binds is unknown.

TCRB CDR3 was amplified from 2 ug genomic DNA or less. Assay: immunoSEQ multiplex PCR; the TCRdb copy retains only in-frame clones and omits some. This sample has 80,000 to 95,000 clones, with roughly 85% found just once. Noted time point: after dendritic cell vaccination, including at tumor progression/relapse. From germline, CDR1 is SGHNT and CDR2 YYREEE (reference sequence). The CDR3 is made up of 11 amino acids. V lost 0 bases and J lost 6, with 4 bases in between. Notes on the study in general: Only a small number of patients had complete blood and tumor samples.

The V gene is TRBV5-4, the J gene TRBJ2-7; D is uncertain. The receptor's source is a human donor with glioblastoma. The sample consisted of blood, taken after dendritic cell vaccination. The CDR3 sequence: CASSLAGEQYF. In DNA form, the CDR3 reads TGTGCCAGCAGCTTGGCCGGCGAGCAGTACTTC.